This entry concerns a single TCR beta chain. The antigen remains undetermined. The sample originates from a study of shared clonotypes between healthy human individuals. For the study at large: CD4 naive and memory got three plates each, CD8 naive two, CD8 memory one.

Using immunoSEQ multiplex PCR, the repertoire was profiled, and TCRdb retains in-frame clones only, with some absent. The sample includes some 800,000 clones, 85% to 95% of them seen just once. Naive-designated CD8 cells lacked CD45RO, were positively enriched for CCR7, and omitted terminally differentiated effector memory CD45RA+ cells. Study-wide points: Shared clonotypes across all four donors exceeded non-shared ones in generation probability. The donor pool, a small one, limited the genetic and exposure-history diversity represented. Sequencing depth was predicted to influence how clonotypes are shared among donors.

Germline values: CDR1 SGHRS, CDR2 YFSETQ. Trimming cost V 4 bases and J 5 bases, with 18 bases left between them. This CDR3 is 15 amino acids long. The chain uses TRBV5-1 and TRBJ1-2; a possible D gene is TRBD1 (5 bases). The origin of this receptor is a man in his thirties or forties in good health. The material sequenced was naive CD8+ T cells sorted from blood. CDR3 nucleotide sequence: TGCGCCAGCAGCCCCGCAGGACAAAGAACATATGGCTACACCTTC. It codes for CASSPAGQRTYGYTF. The full variable domain, completed using reference TRBV5-1 and TRBJ1-2, is KAGVTQTPRYLIKTRGQQVTLSCSPISGHRSVSWYQQTPGQGLQFLFEYFSETQRNKGNFPGRFSGRQFSNSRSEMNVSTLELGDSALYLCASSPAGQRTYGYTFGSGTRLTVV.